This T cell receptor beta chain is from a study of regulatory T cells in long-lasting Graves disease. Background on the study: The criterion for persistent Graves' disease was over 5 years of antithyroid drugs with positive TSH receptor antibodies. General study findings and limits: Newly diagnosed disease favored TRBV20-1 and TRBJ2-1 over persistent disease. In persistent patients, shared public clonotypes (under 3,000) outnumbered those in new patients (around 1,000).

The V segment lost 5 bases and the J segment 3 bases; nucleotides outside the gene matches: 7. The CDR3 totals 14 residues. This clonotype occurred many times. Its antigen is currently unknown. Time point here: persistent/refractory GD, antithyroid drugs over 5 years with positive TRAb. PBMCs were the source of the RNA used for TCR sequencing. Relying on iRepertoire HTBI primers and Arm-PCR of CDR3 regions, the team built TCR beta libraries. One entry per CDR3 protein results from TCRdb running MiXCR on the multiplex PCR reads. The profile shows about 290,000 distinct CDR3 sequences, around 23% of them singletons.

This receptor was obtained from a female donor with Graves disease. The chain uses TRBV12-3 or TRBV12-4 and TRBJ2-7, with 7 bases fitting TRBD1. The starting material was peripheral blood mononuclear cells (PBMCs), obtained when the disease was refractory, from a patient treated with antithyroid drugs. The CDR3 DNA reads TGTGCCAGCAGTCCCGGGACAGACGACTACGAGCAGTACTTC. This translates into CASSPGTDDYEQYF.